A single T cell receptor (beta chain) is shown here with its context. The data were obtained in a study of blood T cell repertoires in COVID-19. The germline CDR1 and CDR2 sequences are SEHNR and FQNEAQ (reference sequence). The CDR3 totals 17 residues. The junction had 12 bases not matched to a gene; V was cut back by 6 bases and J by 2 bases. TCRdb's copy holds only in-frame clones and misses some; the assay was immunoSEQ multiplex PCR. This sample has 200,000 to 250,000 clones; roughly 90% occur once, and the top ten carry 2.7%. This rearrangement joins TRBV7-9 to TRBJ2-3; TRBD1 matches at 9 bases. This clonotype was obtained from a woman between 55 and 75 years old with acute or convalescent COVID-19. Sequences were obtained from peripheral blood. The CDR3 is CASRSSTGTGLTDTQYF. CDR3 coding DNA: TGTGCCAGCAGATCCTCCACCGGGACAGGGCTCACAGATACGCAGTATTTT.